The clone carrying this TCR beta chain came up once. V was pared by 1 base and J by 4 bases, with 6 bases between. Looked up from germline, CDR1 is SGHNT and CDR2 is YYREEE (reference sequence). There are 14 residues in the CDR3. This sample is part of a study of blood T cell repertoires in COVID-19. Study overall: Collection of acute and convalescent COVID-19 samples took place in the United States, Italy and Spain.

Cohorts were assigned according to the clinical history that participants reported. In the source study's methods: Estimates of nucleated cell counts were drawn from the amplification of reference gene primers. Sequencing was performed with immunoSEQ multiplex PCR; in TCRdb, only in-frame clones are kept and a portion is missing. V, J and clone size derive from that table, while D and trimming were established from the DNA sequence. The profile shows roughly 360,000 clones, around 87% of them singletons. Sequenced input: PBMCs or T cells enriched from blood (not recorded which). The rearrangement joins TRBV5-4 to TRBJ2-6; D may be TRBD2 (6 bases). This receptor was taken from a young man who had recovered from COVID-19. CDR3 region: CASSLREGANVLTF. In DNA, the CDR3 is TGTGCCAGCAGCTTGCGGGAGGGGGCCAACGTCCTGACTTTC.